A single sample gave rise to the 10 T cell receptor beta chains below, sequenced in a study of control samples from healthy donors and cancer patients. This table comes from immunoSEQ multiplex PCR, and its TCRdb copy is limited to in-frame clones, with some not included. This table has under 110,000 clones, about 89% appearing once. Sequencing was done on a sample of blood. The origin of the receptors is a man younger than 45 in good health.

The chain has TRBV5-6 and TRBJ2-7; D remains unclear. Deletions cut 0 bases from V and 7 bases from J, with 14 bases between. Germline V gives CDR1 SGHDT, CDR2 YYEEEE. This CDR3 is built from 14 residues. CDR3 bases: TGTGCCAGCAGCTTGGCAGGCAGCAATGAGGAGCAGTACTTC. This codes for CASSLAGSNEEQYF.

The chain is built from TRBV12-5 and TRBJ2-4; D may correspond to TRBD1 or TRBD2 (5 bases each). The CDR3 totals 14 residues. CDR1 and CDR2 (germline): LGHNT, FRNRAP. Trimming removed 5 bases from V and 0 bases from J, with 8 bases in between. The CDR3 DNA reads as TGTGCTAGTGGTAGGGGAGAAGCCAAAAACATTCAGTACTTC. The encoded protein is CASGRGEAKNIQYF.

The rearrangement uses TRBV6-6 and TRBJ1-1, with 8 positions matching TRBD1. With 4 bases clipped from V and 1 base from J, the junction kept 2 bases outside the gene matches. The CDR3 runs 14 residues. Germline assignment: CDR1 MNHNY and CDR2 SVGAGI (reference sequence). Here the CDR3 DNA reads TGTGCCAGCAGTTTCGGGACAGGGAACACTGAAGCTTTCTTT. It yields the protein CASSFGTGNTEAFF.

The chain links TRBV6-5 to TRBJ1-2; D is possibly TRBD1 (5 bases). Trimming shortened V by 4 bases and J by 4 bases, and 13 bases separated the two germline ends. This CDR3 spans 14 amino acids. Per the germline V gene, CDR1 is MNHEY and CDR2 is SVGAGI. The CDR3 region is CASSSAGTFYGYTF. The CDR3 DNA reads as TGTGCCAGCAGTTCCGCGGGGACCTTCTATGGCTACACCTTC.

This chain links TRBV5-1 with TRBJ2-4; D possibly corresponds to TRBD2 (5 bases). The CDR3 spans 15 residues. Germline loops: CDR1 SGHRS, CDR2 YFSETQ. Between the trimmed V and J ends, which lost 2 bases and 6 bases, there was a span of 15 bases. In nucleotides, the CDR3 is TGCGCCAGCAGCTTTTCATCGGGATACGCAAACATTCAGTACTTC. Protein: CASSFSSGYANIQYF.

J is TRBJ2-5 and V is TRBV3-1 (or the pseudogene TRBV3-2); D unclear. CDR1 and CDR2 from the germline V gene are LGHDT and YNNKEL (reference sequence). V was cut by 1 base and J by 4 bases, with 7 bases left in between. The CDR3 spans 13 residues. DNA of the CDR3: TGTGCCAGCAGCCAAGTCCGTGGAGAGACCCAGTACTTC. Translated, it gives CASSQVRGETQYF.

V gene TRBV24-1 combines with J gene TRBJ2-5; 8 nucleotides match TRBD2. V shed 6 bases, J shed 5 bases, and the junction held 13 bases outside the gene matches. The CDR3 contains 16 residues. Germline V gene lookup returns CDR1 KGHDR and CDR2 SFDVKD. Here the CDR3 reads CATSKYGRAEGETQYF. CDR3 nucleotides: TGTGCCACCAGTAAATACGGGAGGGCCGAGGGGGAGACCCAGTACTTC.

This clone was detected once. This chain joins TRBV27 and TRBJ1-2; maybe TRBD1 (5 bases). V gave up 5 bases and J gave up 0 bases, with 13 bases separating them. Germline lookup yields CDR1 MNHEY and CDR2 SMNVEV (reference sequence). This CDR3 is built from 15 residues. In nucleotides, the CDR3 is TGTGCCAGCAGTCCCCGACAGAGGGCTAACTATGGCTACACCTTC. Its protein is CASSPRQRANYGYTF.

The chain links TRBV30 to TRBJ2-2; maybe TRBD2 (5 bases). CDR1 and CDR2 from the germline V gene are GTSNPN and SVGIG (reference sequence). The CDR3 is 14 amino acids. V dropped 7 bases and J dropped 6 bases, with 18 bases sitting between them. The CDR3 is CAFRAFPRAGELFF. The CDR3 DNA reads TGTGCCTTCCGGGCCTTTCCGAGGGCCGGGGAGCTGTTTTTT.

Turning to this clone: Distinct nucleotide sequences in the sample also encode this CDR3. The chain carries TRBV27 and TRBJ2-7; D may be TRBD1 or TRBD2 (6 bases each). Germline CDR1 and CDR2: MNHEY and SMNVEV (reference sequence). The CDR3 consists of 14 residues. V lost 4 bases, J lost 0 bases, and 10 bases lay in between. CDR3 sequence reads: CASSSRGGSYEQYF. In nucleotides, the CDR3 is TGTGCCAGCAGTTCCAGGGGAGGCTCCTACGAGCAGTACTTC.